This TCR beta chain was identified in a study of blood T cells in healthy people across ages. The J segment lost 5 bases and the V segment lost 5 bases, leaving 13 bases of the junction unmatched. The CDR3 runs 16 residues. Then a second PCR, running about 6 to 11 cycles, was carried out with a sample-barcoded 5' primer and a J-beta primer mix. Individual samples furnished no less than 2.5 million CDR3-containing paired-end reads apiece. MiXCR was run by TCRdb on the 5' RACE reads, yielding one entry per CDR3 protein. The table records over 950,000 distinct CDR3 sequences, around 54% of them present only once. Individuals who donated were healthy Caucasians from Russia aged 6 to 90. This clonotype was seen only a few times. The antigen is not known. Study conclusions and caveats: The recorded TCR beta diversity per million T cells decreased in a roughly linear manner with age. Naive T cell percentage showed a strong correlation with the diversity of TCR beta.

Sequences were obtained from blood. The clonotype was recovered from a woman in her sixties or seventies in good health. This chain uses TRBV12-3 or TRBV12-4 with TRBJ2-7; 9 bases are a match to TRBD2. DNA for the CDR3: TGTGCCAGCAGTGACAACCGCGGGAGGGCCTCTAACGAGCAGTACTTC. The encoded protein is CASSDNRGRASNEQYF.